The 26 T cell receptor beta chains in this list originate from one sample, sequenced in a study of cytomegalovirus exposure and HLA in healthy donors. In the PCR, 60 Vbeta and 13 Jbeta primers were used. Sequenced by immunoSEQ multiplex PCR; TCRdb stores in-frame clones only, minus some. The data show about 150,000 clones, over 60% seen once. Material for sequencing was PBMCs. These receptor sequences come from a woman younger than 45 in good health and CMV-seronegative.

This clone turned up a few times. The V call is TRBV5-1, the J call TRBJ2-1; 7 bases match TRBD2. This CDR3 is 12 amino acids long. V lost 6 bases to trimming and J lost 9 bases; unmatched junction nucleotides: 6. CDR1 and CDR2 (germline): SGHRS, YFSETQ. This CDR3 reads CASMRPGGEQFF. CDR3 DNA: TGCGCCAGCATGCGCCCGGGGGGTGAGCAGTTCTTC.

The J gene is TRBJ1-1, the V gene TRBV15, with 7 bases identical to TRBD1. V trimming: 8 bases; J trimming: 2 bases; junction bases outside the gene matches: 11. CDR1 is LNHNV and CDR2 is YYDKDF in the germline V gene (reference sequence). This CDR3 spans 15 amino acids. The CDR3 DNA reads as TGTGCCACCTGGGACAGAACAAACCCCAACACTGAAGCTTTCTTT. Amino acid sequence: CATWDRTNPNTEAFF.

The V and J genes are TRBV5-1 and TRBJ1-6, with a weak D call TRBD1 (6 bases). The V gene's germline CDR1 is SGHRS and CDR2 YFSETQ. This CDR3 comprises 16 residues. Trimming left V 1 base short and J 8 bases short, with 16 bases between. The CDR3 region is CASSLSGAGRDSPLHF. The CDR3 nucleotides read TGCGCCAGCAGCTTGTCAGGGGCAGGGAGGGATTCACCCCTCCACTTT.

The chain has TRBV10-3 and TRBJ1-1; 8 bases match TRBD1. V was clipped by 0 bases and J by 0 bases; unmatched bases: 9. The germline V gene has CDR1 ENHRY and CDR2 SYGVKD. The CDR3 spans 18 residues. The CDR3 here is CAISESYRGVRMNTEAFF. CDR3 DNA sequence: TGTGCCATCAGTGAGTCGTACAGGGGGGTTAGGATGAACACTGAAGCTTTCTTT.

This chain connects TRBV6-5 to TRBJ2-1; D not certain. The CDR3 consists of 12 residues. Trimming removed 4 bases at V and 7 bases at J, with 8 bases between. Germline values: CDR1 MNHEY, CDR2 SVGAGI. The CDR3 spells CASSSYSNEQFF. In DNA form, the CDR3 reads TGTGCCAGCAGTTCTTACTCGAATGAGCAGTTCTTC.

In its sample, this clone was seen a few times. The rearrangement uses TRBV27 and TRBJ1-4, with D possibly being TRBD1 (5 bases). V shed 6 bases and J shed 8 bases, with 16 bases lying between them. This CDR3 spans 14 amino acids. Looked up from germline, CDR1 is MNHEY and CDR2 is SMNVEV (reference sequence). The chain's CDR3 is CASSRDGTSEKLFF. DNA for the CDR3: TGTGCCAGCAGCCGCGACGGGACTTCCGAAAAACTGTTTTTT.

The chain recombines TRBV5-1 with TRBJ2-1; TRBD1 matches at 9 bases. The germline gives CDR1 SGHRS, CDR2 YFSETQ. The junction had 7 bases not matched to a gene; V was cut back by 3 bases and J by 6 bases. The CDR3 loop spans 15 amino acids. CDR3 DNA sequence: TGCGCCAGCAGCTCCCCGGGACAGGGCCGCAATGAGCAGTTCTTC. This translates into CASSSPGQGRNEQFF.

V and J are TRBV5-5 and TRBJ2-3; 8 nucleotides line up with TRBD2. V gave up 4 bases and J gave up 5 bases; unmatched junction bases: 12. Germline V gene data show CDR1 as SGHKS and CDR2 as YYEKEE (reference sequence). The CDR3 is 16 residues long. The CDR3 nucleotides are TGTGCCAGCAGCGTTACTAGCGGTTCCAACGGAGATACGCAGTATTTT. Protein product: CASSVTSGSNGDTQYF.

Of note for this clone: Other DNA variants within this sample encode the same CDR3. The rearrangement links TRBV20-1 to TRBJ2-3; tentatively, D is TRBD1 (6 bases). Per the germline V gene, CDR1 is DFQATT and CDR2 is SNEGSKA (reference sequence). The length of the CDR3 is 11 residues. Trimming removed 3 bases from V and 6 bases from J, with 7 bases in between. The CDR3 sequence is CSASRGDTQYF. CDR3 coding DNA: TGCAGTGCTAGTAGGGGGGATACGCAGTATTTT.

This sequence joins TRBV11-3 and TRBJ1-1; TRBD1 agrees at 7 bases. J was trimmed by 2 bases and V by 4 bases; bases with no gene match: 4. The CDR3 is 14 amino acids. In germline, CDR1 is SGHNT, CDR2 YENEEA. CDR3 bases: TGTGCCAGCAGCTCCGGAGGGGGCAACACTGAAGCTTTCTTT. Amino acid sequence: CASSSGGGNTEAFF.

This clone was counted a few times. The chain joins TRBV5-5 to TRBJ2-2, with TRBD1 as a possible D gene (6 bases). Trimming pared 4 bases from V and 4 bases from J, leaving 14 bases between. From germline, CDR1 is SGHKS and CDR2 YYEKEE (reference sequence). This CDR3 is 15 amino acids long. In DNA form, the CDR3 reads TGTGCCAGCAGCCTCCGGGACACCCTCACCGGGGAGCTGTTTTTT. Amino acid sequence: CASSLRDTLTGELFF.

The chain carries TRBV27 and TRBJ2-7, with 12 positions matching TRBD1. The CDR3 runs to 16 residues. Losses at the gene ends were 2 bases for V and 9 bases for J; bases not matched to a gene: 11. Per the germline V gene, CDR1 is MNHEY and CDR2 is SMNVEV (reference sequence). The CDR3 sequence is CASSLLTGTGGAGQYF. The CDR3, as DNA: TGTGCCAGCAGTTTACTTACCGGGACAGGGGGCGCGGGGCAGTACTTC.

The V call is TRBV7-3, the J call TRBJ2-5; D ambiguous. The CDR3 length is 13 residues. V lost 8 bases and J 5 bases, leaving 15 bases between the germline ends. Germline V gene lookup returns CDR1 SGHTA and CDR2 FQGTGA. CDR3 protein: CASSGERRETQYF. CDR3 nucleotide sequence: TGTGCCAGCTCCGGTGAGCGACGGGAGACCCAGTACTTC.

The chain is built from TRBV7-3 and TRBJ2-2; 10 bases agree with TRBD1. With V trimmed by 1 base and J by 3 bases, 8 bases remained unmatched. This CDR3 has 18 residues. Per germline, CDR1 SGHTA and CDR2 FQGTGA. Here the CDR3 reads CASSLKPPGQGYTGELFF. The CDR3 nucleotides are TGTGCCAGCAGCTTAAAGCCACCGGGACAGGGGTACACCGGGGAGCTGTTTTTT. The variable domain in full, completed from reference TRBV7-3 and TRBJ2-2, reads GAGVSQTPSNKVTEKGKYVELRCDPISGHTALYWYRQSLGQGPEFLIYFQGTGAADDSGLPNDRFFAVRPEGSVSTLKIQRTERGDSAVYLCASSLKPPGQGYTGELFFGEGSRLTVL.

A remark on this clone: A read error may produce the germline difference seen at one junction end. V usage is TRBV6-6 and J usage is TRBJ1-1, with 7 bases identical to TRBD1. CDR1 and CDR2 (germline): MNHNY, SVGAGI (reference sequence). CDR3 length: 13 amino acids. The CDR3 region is CTSSPRDRQEAFF. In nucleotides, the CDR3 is TGTACCAGCAGTCCCCGGGACAGACAGGAAGCTTTCTTT.

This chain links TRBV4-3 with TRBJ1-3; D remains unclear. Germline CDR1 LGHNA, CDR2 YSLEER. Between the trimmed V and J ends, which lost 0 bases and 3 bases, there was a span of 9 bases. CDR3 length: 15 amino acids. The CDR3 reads CASSQDLSVGNTIYF. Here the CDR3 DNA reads TGCGCCAGCAGCCAAGATTTATCAGTTGGAAACACCATATATTTT.

The CDR3 DNA reads TGTGCCAGCAGCTTTGGGGACAGGGGGCTACTGAGCTACACCTTC. It encodes CASSFGDRGLLSYTF. This chain uses TRBV5-4 with TRBJ1-2, with TRBD1 identical over 12 bases. Trimming cost V 2 bases and J 9 bases; bases outside gene matches: 8. This CDR3 spans 15 amino acids. Germline lookup yields CDR1 SGHNT and CDR2 YYREEE (reference sequence).

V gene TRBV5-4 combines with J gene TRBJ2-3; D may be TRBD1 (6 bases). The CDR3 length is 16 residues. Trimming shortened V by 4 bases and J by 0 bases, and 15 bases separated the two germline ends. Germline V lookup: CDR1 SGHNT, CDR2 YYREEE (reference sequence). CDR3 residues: CASSTGTQISTDTQYF. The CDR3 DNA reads TGTGCCAGCAGCACCGGGACACAGATTAGCACAGATACGCAGTATTTT.

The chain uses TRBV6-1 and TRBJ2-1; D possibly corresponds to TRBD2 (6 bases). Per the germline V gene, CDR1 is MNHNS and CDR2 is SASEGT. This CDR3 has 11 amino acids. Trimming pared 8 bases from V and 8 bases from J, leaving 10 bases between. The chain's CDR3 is CASGTSHEQFF. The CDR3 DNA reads TGTGCCAGCGGAACTAGCCATGAGCAGTTCTTC.

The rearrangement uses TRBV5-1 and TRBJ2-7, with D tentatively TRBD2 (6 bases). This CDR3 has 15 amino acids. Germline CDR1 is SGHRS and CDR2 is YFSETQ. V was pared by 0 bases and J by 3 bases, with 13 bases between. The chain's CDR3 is CASSLEVGGLYEQYF. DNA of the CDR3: TGCGCCAGCAGCTTGGAGGTAGGAGGGCTCTACGAGCAGTACTTC.

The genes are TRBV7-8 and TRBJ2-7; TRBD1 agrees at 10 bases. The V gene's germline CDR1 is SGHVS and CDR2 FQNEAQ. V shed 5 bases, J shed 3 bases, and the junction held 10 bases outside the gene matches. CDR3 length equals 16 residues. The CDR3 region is CASSPRTGGNFYEQYF. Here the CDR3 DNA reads TGTGCCAGCAGCCCACGGACAGGGGGTAATTTCTACGAGCAGTACTTC.

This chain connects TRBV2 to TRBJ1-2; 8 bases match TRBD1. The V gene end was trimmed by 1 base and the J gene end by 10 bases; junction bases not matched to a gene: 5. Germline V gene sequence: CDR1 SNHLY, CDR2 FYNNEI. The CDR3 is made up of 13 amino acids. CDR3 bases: TGTGCCAGCAGTGAAGTCAGGGGGCATGTCTACACCTTC. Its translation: CASSEVRGHVYTF.

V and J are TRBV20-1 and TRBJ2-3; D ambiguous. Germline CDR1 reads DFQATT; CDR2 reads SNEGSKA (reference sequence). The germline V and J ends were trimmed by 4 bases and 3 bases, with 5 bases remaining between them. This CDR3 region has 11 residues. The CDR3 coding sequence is TGCAGTGCTACCTATACAGATACGCAGTATTTT. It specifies CSATYTDTQYF.

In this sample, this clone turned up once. The CDR3 protein is CASSLLSGDTEAFF. Here the CDR3 DNA reads TGTGCCAGCAGCTTACTATCAGGGGACACTGAAGCTTTCTTT. The chain couples TRBV7-9 to TRBJ1-1; D is possibly TRBD1 (6 bases). Looked up from germline, CDR1 is SEHNR and CDR2 is FQNEAQ (reference sequence). CDR3 length: 14 residues. V gave up 2 bases and J gave up 3 bases, with 10 bases separating them.

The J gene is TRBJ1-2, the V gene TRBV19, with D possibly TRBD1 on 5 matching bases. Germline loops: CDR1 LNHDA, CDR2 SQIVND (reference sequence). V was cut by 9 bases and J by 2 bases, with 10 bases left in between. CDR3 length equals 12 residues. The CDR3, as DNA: TGTGCCAGCCTGGGGCCAAACTATGGCTACACCTTC. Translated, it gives CASLGPNYGYTF.

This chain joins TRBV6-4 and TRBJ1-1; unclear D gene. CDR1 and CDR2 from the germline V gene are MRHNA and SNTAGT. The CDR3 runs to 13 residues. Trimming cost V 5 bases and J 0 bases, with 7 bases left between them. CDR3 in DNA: TGTGCCAGCAGTTCTCAGATGAACACTGAAGCTTTCTTT. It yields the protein CASSSQMNTEAFF.